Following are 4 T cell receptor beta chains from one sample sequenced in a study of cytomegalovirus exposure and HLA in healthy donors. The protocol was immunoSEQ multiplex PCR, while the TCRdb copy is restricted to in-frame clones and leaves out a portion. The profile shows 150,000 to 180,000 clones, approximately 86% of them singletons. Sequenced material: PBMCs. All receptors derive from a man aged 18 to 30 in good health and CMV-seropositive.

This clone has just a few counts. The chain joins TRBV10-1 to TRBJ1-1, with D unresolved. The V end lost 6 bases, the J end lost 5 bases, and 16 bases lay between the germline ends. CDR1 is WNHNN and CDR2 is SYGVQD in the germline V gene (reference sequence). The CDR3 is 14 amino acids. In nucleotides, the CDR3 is TGCGCCAGCAGCGACACACGACAATGGACTGAAGCTTTCTTT. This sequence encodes CASSDTRQWTEAFF.

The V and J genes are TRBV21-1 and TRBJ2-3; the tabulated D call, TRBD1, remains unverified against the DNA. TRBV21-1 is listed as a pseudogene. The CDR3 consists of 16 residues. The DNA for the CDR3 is TGTGCCAGCTCCTCTGGGAGCAGGGGGGTTGTGGATACGCAGTATTTT. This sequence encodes CASSSGSRGVVDTQYF.

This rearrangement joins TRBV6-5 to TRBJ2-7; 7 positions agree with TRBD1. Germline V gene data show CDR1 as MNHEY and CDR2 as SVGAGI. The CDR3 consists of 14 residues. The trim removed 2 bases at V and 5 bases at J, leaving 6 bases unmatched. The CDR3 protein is CASSYDRVGNEQYF. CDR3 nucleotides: TGTGCCAGCAGTTACGACAGGGTAGGAAACGAGCAGTACTTC.

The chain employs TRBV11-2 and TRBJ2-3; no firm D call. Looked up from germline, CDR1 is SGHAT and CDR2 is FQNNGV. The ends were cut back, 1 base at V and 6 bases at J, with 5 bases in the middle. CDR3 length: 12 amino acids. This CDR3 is CASSLVSDTQYF. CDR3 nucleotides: TGTGCCAGCAGCTTAGTCTCGGATACGCAGTATTTT.